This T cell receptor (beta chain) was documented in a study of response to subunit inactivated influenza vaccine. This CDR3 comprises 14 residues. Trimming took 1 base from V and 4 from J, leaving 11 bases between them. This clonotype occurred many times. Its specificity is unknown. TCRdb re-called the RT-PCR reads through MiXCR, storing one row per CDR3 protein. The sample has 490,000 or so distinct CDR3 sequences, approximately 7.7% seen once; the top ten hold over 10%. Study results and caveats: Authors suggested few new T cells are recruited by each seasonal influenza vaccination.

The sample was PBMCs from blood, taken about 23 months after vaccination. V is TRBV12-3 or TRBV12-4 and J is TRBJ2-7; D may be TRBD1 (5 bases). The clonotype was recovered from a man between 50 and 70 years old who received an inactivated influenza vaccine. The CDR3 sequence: CASSLGGHQYEQYF. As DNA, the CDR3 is TGTGCCAGCAGTTTAGGAGGACATCAGTACGAGCAGTACTTC.